These 12 T cell receptor beta chains were sequenced from one sample in a study of Tregs in tolerant kidney transplant recipients. Assay used: immunoSEQ multiplex PCR; TCRdb lists only in-frame clones, some missing. The sample is made up of roughly 48,000 clones, and the top ten hold 0.75% to 0.95% of it. Sequences were derived from CD4+ T cells from blood, sampled before the transplant. The receptors were sampled from a human donor who received a combined kidney and bone marrow transplant.

Details on this clone: With the read ending 3 residues before the CDR3 end, the germline J gene is used to fill in that end. The genes are TRBV5-1 and TRBJ1-2; tentative D call: TRBD1 (6 bases). The CDR3 is 15 residues long. The germline gives CDR1 SGHRS, CDR2 YFSETQ. V lost 0 bases and J lost 6, with 15 bases in between. Incomplete CDR3 DNA: TGCGCCAGCAGCTTGGGGTCAGGGGTTGAGCATGGC. Protein: CASSLGSGVEHG. The complete CDR3 sequence is CASSLGSGVEHGYTF.

In regard to this clone: The read gets to within 3 residues of the CDR3 end, and the germline J gene fills in the rest. The chain is built from TRBV5-1 and TRBJ2-5; TRBD1 is a possible D gene (5 bases). V lost 1 base and J lost 1, with 11 bases in between. The germline CDR1 and CDR2 sequences are SGHRS and YFSETQ. The length of the CDR3 is 15 residues. The CDR3 DNA, read in part, is TGCGCCAGCAGCTTGCAGGGCCAGGGCCAAGAGACC. Protein product: CASSLQGQGQET. In full, the CDR3 reads CASSLQGQGQETQYF.

To note about this clone: The read ends 3 residues shy of where the CDR3 ends; the end is completed using the germline J gene. The V call is TRBV14, the J call TRBJ2-5; TRBD2 is a possible D gene (6 bases). From germline, CDR1 is SGHDN and CDR2 FVKESK. The length of the CDR3 is 14 residues. V lost 4 bases, J lost 5 bases, and 14 bases lay in between. This CDR3 reads CASSRRDWGETQYF. The sequenced part of the CDR3 DNA is TGTGCCAGCAGCCGCCGGGACTGGGGGGAGACC.

Worth noting for this clone: The read finishes 3 residues shy of the CDR3 end, and the germline J gene is used to complete it. The chain recombines TRBV18 with TRBJ2-5, with D hard to call. V lost 2 bases to trimming and J lost 2 bases, with 12 bases between them. Germline V CDR1 and CDR2: KGHSH, LQKENI. This CDR3 region has 15 residues. CDR3 DNA (partial): TGTGCCAGCTCACCATATAGTCATGCACAAGAGACC. Its translation is CASSPYSHAQET. From start to end, the CDR3 is CASSPYSHAQETQYF.

In regard to this clone: The read comes to an end 3 residues before the CDR3 does, leaving the germline J gene to fill in the end. The V gene is TRBV2, the J gene TRBJ1-1; a possible D gene is TRBD1 (6 bases). V shed 4 bases and J shed 0 bases, with 15 bases lying between them. CDR3 length: 16 residues. Per germline, CDR1 SNHLY and CDR2 FYNNEI. The CDR3 is CASSVAWTALNTEAFF. The sequenced CDR3 bases are TGTGCCAGCAGTGTTGCGTGGACAGCTTTGAACACTGAA.

A note on this clone: The read ends 3 residues early relative to the CDR3; the germline J gene fills the gap. The chain is built from TRBV19 and TRBJ1-2, with D maybe TRBD1 (6 bases). Germline CDR1 and CDR2: LNHDA and SQIVND (reference sequence). The CDR3 has 13 residues. The germline V and J ends were trimmed by 5 bases and 1 base, with 8 bases remaining between them. The CDR3 spells CASSEQGNYGYTF. The sequenced CDR3 bases are TGTGCCAGTAGTGAACAGGGTAACTATGGC.

About this clone: The CDR3 end falls 3 residues outside the read, so it is completed with the germline J gene. The rearrangement joins TRBV7-2 to TRBJ1-1, with 9 bases lining up with TRBD1. J was trimmed by 7 bases and V by 5 bases; bases with no gene match: 2. CDR1 SGHTA and CDR2 FQGNSA come from the germline V gene. CDR3 size: 12 residues. The covered CDR3 bases are TGTGCCAGCAGCACGGACAGGGGTGAA. It translates to CASSTDRGE. The whole CDR3 is CASSTDRGEAFF.

With regard to this clone: The read ends 3 residues early relative to the CDR3; the germline J gene fills the gap. V gene TRBV5-1 combines with J gene TRBJ2-1, with TRBD2 identical over 10 bases. CDR1 and CDR2 (germline): SGHRS, YFSETQ. The CDR3 sequence is 14 residues long. V trimming: 6 bases; J trimming: 4 bases; junction bases outside the gene matches: 4. The CDR3 loop reads CASTTSGNYNEQFF. Incomplete CDR3 DNA: TGCGCCAGCACCACTAGCGGGAATTACAATGAG. Supplemented by reference TRBV5-1 and TRBJ2-1, the full variable domain reads KAGVTQTPRYLIKTRGQQVTLSCSPISGHRSVSWYQQTPGQGLQFLFEYFSETQRNKGNFPGRFSGRQFSNSRSEMNVSTLELGDSALYLCASTTSGNYNEQFFGPGTRLTVL.

A note on this clone: The sequenced fragment ends 3 residues before the CDR3 boundary, so the rest is inferred from the germline J gene. The chain couples TRBV5-1 to TRBJ1-4, with 9 nucleotides matching TRBD1. The ends lost 4 bases at V and 3 bases at J; junction bases unmatched: 4. CDR1 is SGHRS and CDR2 is YFSETQ in the germline V gene. This CDR3 region has 15 residues. CDR3 DNA (partial): TGCGCCAGCAGCCTACAGGGGGCATCTAATGAAAAA. This encodes CASSLQGASNEK. The whole CDR3 region reads CASSLQGASNEKLFF.

As concerns this clone: The CDR3 is cut off 3 residues early in the read; its end comes from the germline J gene. The chain combines TRBV5-1 with TRBJ1-2; 9 bases match TRBD1. Germline CDR1 SGHRS, CDR2 YFSETQ. J was trimmed by 2 bases and V by 5 bases; bases with no gene match: 7. CDR3 length: 15 residues. The covered CDR3 bases are TGCGCCAGCAGAGATACAGGGGGCGCGAACTATGGC. Amino acid sequence: CASRDTGGANYG. The full CDR3 is CASRDTGGANYGYTF. The full variable domain, in which reference TRBV5-1 and TRBJ1-2 provide the parts outside the CDR3, is KAGVTQTPRYLIKTRGQQVTLSCSPISGHRSVSWYQQTPGQGLQFLFEYFSETQRNKGNFPGRFSGRQFSNSRSEMNVSTLELGDSALYLCASRDTGGANYGYTFGSGTRLTVV.

Comment on this clone: The CDR3 end is not reached by the read, which stops 3 residues before it; the germline J gene fills it in. The V call is TRBV2, the J call TRBJ2-7; the D gene is possibly TRBD1 (8 bases). Germline lookup yields CDR1 SNHLY and CDR2 FYNNEI. The CDR3 totals 12 residues. Trimming shortened V by 6 bases and J by 5 bases, and 11 bases separated the two germline ends. The sequenced CDR3 bases are TGTGCCAGCAGACAGGGGGGGAACGAG. Encoded protein: CASRQGGNE. The entire CDR3 is CASRQGGNEQYF.

Worth noting for this clone: The observed sequence ends 3 residues before the CDR3 terminus, with the missing tail filled in from the germline J gene. The chain links TRBV30 to TRBJ1-3, with a tentative D call TRBD1 (5 bases). With 8 bases removed from V and 0 bases from J, the gap between germline ends came to 8 bases. Germline V lookup: CDR1 GTSNPN, CDR2 SVGIG (reference sequence). CDR3 length: 12 amino acids. Partial CDR3 DNA: TGTGCCAGCAGGGACTCTGGAAACACC. This encodes CASRDSGNT. The CDR3 in full is CASRDSGNTIYF. The full variable domain, its missing parts supplied by reference TRBV30 and TRBJ1-3, is SQTIHQWPATLVQPVGSPLSLECTVEGTSNPNLYWYRQAAGRGLQLLFYSVGIGQISSEVPQNLSASRPQDRQFILSSKKLLLSDSGFYLCASRDSGNTIYFGEGSWLTVV.